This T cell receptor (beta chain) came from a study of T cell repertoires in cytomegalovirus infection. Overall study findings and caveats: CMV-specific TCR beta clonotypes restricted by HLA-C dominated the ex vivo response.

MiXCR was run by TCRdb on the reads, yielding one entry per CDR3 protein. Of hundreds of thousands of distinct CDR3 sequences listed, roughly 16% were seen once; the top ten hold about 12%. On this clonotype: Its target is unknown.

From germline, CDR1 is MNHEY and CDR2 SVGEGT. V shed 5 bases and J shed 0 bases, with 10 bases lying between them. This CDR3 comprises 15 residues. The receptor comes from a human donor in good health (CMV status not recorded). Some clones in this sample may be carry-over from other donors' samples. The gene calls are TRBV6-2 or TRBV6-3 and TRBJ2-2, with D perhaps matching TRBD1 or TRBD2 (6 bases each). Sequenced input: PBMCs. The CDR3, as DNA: TGTGCCAGCAGTAGAGGGGGGACGAACACCGGGGAGCTGTTTTTT. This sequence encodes CASSRGGTNTGELFF.